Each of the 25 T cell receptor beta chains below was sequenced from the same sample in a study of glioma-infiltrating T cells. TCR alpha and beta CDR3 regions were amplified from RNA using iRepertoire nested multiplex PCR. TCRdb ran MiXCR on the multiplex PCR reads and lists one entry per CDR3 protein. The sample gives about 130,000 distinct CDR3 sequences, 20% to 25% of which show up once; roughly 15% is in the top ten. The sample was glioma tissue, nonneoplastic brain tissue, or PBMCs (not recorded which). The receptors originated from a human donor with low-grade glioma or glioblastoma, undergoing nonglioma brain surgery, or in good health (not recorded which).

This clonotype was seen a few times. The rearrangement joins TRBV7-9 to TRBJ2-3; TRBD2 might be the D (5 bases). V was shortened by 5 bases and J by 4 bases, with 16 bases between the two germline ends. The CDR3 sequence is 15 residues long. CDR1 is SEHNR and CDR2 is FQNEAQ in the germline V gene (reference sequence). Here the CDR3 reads CASSQVVAAADTQYF. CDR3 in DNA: TGTGCCAGCAGCCAAGTCGTCGCAGCGGCAGATACGCAGTATTTT.

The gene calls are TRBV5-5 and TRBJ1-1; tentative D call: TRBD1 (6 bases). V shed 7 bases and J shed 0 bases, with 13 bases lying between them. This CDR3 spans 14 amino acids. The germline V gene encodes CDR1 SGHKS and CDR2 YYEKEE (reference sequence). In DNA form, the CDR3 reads TGTGCCAGCGCACTCGGACAGTTGAACACTGAAGCTTTCTTT. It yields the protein CASALGQLNTEAFF.

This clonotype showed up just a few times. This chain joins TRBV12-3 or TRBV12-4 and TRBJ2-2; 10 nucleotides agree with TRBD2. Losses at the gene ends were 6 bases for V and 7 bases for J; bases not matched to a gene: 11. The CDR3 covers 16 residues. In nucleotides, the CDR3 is TGTGCCAGCAGCCAGAGAGCGGGAGGGCCTATCGGGGAGCTGTTTTTT. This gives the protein CASSQRAGGPIGELFF.

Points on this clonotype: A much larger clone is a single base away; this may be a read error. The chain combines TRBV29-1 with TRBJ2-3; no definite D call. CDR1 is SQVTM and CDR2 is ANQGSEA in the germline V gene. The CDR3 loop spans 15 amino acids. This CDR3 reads CIVSLFSTSTDTQYF. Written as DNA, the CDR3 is TGCATCGTCTCCTTGTTCTCCACTAGCACAGATACGCAGTATTTT.

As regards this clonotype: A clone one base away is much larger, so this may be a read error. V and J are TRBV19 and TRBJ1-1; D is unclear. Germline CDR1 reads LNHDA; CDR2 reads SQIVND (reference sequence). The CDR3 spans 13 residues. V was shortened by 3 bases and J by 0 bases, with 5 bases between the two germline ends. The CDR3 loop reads CASSILMNTEAFF. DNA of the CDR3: TGTGCCAGTAGTATTTTGATGAACACTGAAGCTTTCTTT.

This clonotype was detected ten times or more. The CDR3 sequence is CASSQADRAGTGELFF. DNA of the CDR3: TGCGCCAGCAGCCAAGCCGACAGGGCGGGAACCGGGGAGCTGTTTTTT. The J gene is TRBJ2-2, the V gene TRBV4-1, with a weak D call TRBD1 (7 bases). CDR1 and CDR2 from the germline V gene are MGHRA and YSYEKL. V was pared by 1 base and J by 5 bases, with 14 bases between. This CDR3 contains 16 residues.

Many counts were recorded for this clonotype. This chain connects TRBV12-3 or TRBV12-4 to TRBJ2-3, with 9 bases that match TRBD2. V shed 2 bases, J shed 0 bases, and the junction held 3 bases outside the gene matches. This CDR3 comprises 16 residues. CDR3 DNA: TGTGCCAGCAGTTTATCTAGCGGGGCTAGCACAGATACGCAGTATTTT. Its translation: CASSLSSGASTDTQYF.

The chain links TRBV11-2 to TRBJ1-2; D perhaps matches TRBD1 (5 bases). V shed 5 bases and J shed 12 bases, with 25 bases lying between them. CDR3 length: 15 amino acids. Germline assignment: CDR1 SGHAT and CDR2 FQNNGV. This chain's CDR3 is CASSPVRGARRGHTF. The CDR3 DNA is TGTGCCAGCAGCCCCGTCCGGGGCGCGAGAAGGGGCCACACCTTC.

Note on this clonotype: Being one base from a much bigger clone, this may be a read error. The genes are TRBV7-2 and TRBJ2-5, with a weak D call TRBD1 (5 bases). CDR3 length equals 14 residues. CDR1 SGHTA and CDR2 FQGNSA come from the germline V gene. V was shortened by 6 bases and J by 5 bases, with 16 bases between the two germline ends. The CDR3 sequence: CASRSTVNGETQYF. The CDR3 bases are TGTGCCAGCAGGTCGACAGTGAACGGGGAGACCCAGTACTTC.

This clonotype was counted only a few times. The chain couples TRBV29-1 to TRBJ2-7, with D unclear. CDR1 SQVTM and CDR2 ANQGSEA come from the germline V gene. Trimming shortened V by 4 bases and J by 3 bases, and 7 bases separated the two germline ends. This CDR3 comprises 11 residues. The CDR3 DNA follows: TGCAGCGTTGTAGATCACTACGAGCAGTACTTC. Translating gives CSVVDHYEQYF.

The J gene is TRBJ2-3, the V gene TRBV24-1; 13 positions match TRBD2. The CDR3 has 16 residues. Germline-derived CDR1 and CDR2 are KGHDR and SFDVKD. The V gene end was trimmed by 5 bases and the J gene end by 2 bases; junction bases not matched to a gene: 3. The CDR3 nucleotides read TGTGCCACCAGTGGGGGACTAGCGGGACCCACAGATACGCAGTATTTT. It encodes CATSGGLAGPTDTQYF.

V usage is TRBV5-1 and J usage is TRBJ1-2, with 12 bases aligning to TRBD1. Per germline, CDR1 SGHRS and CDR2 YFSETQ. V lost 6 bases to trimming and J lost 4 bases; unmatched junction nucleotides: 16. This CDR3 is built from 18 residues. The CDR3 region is CASIYNGPGQGATYGYTF. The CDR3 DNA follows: TGCGCCAGCATCTACAACGGTCCGGGACAGGGGGCGACCTATGGCTACACCTTC.

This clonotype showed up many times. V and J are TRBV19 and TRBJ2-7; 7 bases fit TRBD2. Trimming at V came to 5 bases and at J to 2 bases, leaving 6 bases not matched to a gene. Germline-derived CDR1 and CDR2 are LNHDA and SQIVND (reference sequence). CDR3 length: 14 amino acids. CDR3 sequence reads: CASSASGDTYEQYF. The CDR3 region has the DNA TGTGCCAGTAGTGCTAGCGGAGATACCTACGAGCAGTACTTC.

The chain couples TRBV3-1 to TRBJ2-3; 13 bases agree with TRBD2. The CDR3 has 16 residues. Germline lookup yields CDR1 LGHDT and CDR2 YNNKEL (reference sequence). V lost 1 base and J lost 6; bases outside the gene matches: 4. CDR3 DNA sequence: TGTGCCAGCAGCCAAGGACAACTAGCGGGAGGGGATACGCAGTATTTT. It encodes CASSQGQLAGGDTQYF.

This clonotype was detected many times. As DNA, the CDR3 is TGTGCCAGCAGCTCGGGAGAGAGCACAGATACGCAGTATTTT. It encodes CASSSGESTDTQYF. The rearrangement links TRBV6-4 to TRBJ2-3; a possible D gene is TRBD2 (6 bases). This CDR3 is 14 amino acids long. Germline V lookup: CDR1 MRHNA, CDR2 SNTAGT. V was clipped by 6 bases and J by 0 bases, with 10 bases between them.

The CDR3 reads CASSSRPDRRDSYNEQFF. The DNA for the CDR3 is TGTGCCAGCAGTTCACGCCCGGACAGGCGAGACTCCTACAATGAGCAGTTCTTC. The V call is TRBV6-8, the J call TRBJ2-1, with 7 bases that match TRBD1. Germline V lookup: CDR1 MNHGY, CDR2 SAAAGT. The CDR3 is made up of 18 amino acids. The V gene end was trimmed by 4 bases and the J gene end by 0 bases; junction bases not matched to a gene: 12.

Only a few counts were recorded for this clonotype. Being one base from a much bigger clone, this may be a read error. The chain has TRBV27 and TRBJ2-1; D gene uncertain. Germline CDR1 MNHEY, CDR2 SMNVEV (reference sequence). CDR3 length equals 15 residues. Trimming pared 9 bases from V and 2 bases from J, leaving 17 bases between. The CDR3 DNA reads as TGTGCCAGTAGCCGCCGTCCCGGCCCCTACAATGAGCAGTTCTTC. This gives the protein CASSRRPGPYNEQFF.

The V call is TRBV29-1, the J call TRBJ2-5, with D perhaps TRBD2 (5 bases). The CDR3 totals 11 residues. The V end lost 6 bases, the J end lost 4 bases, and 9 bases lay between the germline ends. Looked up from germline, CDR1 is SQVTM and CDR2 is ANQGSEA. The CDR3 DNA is TGCAGCGTAACTAGGTCAGAGACCCAGTACTTC. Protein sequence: CSVTRSETQYF.

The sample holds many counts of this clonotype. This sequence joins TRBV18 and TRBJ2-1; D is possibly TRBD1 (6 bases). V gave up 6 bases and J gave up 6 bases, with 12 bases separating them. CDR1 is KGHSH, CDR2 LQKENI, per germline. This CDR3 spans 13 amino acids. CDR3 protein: CASSSGRGNEQFF. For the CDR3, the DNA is TGTGCCAGCTCCTCAGGCAGGGGCAATGAGCAGTTCTTC.

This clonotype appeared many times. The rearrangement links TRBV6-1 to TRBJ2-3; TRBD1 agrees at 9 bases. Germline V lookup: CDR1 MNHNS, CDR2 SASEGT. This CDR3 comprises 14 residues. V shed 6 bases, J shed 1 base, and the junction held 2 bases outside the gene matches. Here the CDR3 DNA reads TGTGCCAGCAGCCGGGACAGGGGCACAGATACGCAGTATTTT. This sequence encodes CASSRDRGTDTQYF.

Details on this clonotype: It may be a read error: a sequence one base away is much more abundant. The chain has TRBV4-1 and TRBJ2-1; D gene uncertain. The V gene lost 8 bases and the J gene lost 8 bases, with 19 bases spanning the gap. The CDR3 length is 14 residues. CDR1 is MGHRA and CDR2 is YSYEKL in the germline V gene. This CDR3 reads CASRPYPSADEQFF. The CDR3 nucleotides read TGCGCCAGCCGCCCTTACCCTAGTGCCGATGAGCAGTTCTTC.

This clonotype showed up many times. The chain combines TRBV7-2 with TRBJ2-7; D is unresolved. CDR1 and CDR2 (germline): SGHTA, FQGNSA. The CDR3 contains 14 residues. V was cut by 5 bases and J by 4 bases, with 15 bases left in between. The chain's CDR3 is CASSPPGAGYEQYF. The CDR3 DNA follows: TGTGCCAGCAGCCCCCCCGGCGCAGGTTACGAGCAGTACTTC.

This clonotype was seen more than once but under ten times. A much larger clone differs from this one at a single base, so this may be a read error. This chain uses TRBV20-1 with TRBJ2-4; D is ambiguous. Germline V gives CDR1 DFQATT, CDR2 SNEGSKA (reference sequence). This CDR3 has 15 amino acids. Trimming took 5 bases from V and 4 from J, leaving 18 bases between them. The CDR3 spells CSAVGLGNLKNIQYF. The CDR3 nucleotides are TGCAGTGCTGTAGGCCTGGGGAATCTTAAAAACATTCAGTACTTC.

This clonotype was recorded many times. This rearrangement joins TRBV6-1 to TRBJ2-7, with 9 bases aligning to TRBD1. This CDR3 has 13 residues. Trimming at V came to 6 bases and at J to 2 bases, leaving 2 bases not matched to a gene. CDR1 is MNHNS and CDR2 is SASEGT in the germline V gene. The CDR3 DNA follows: TGTGCCAGCAGACGACAGGGGGCCTACGAGCAGTACTTC. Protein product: CASRRQGAYEQYF.

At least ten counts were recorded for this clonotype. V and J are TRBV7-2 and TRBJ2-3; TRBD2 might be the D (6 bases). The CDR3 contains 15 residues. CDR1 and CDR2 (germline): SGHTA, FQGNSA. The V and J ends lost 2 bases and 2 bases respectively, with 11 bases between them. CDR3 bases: TGTGCCAGCAGCTTAAAGACTAGAGACACAGATACGCAGTATTTT. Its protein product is CASSLKTRDTDTQYF.